The 31 T cell receptor beta chains reported below all come from one sample, sequenced in a study of T cell repertoires in cytomegalovirus infection. Each CDR3 protein is one row after TCRdb ran MiXCR on the reads. The data hold about a million distinct CDR3 sequences, with about 33% observed a single time. Their target antigens are unknown. Here the sequenced sample was cultured CD8+ T cells from PBMCs, taken from culture after CMV antigen stimulation. These receptors were obtained from a human donor in good health (CMV status not recorded). Some clones in this sample may be carry-over from other donors' samples.

The chain has TRBV28 and TRBJ1-5, with 7 bases that match TRBD1. CDR1 is MDHEN, CDR2 SYDVKM, per germline. V shed 5 bases and J 0 bases; nucleotides not matched to a gene: 7. The CDR3 has 16 residues. The CDR3 DNA follows: TGTGCCAGCAGTCCACCGACAGGGAGTAGCAATCAGCCCCAGCATTTT. Amino acid sequence: CASSPPTGSSNQPQHF.

The chain employs TRBV19 and TRBJ2-1; 8 bases align to TRBD1. Germline values: CDR1 LNHDA, CDR2 SQIVND (reference sequence). V gave up 5 bases and J gave up 9 bases; unmatched junction bases: 12. The CDR3 contains 15 residues. CDR3 sequence (DNA): TGTGCCAGTAGTGCGAGGACAGGGAGGAGGGTTGAGCAGTTCTTC. Its translation is CASSARTGRRVEQFF.

The chain employs TRBV27 and TRBJ2-1; D unresolved. The germline CDR1 and CDR2 sequences are MNHEY and SMNVEV (reference sequence). The CDR3 spans 15 residues. Trimming took off 1 base at V and 0 bases at J, with 7 bases between the two ends. CDR3 nucleotides: TGTGCCAGCAGTTTATACATGAGCTCCTACAATGAGCAGTTCTTC. This codes for CASSLYMSSYNEQFF.

Ten or more counts support this clonotype. This rearrangement joins TRBV7-9 to TRBJ2-1, with no clear D. CDR3 length: 16 amino acids. CDR1 and CDR2 (germline): SEHNR, FQNEAQ (reference sequence). Trimming removed 5 bases from V and 0 bases from J, with 14 bases in between. CDR3 loop: CASSPSVVRSYNEQFF. DNA for the CDR3: TGTGCCAGCAGCCCCTCGGTTGTTCGCTCCTACAATGAGCAGTTCTTC.

This clonotype was detected only a few times. The chain has TRBV20-1 and TRBJ2-2; D is possibly TRBD2 (5 bases). Trimming stripped 0 bases from V and 7 bases from J, with 15 bases between. Looked up from germline, CDR1 is DFQATT and CDR2 is SNEGSKA (reference sequence). The CDR3 spans 15 residues. DNA for the CDR3: TGCAGTGCTAGAGATCGGACTCGAAGTGACGGGGAGCTGTTTTTT. Protein product: CSARDRTRSDGELFF.

This clonotype showed up just a few times. The chain recombines TRBV6-5 with TRBJ2-5, with a tentative D call TRBD2 (5 bases). Germline V CDR1 and CDR2: MNHEY, SVGAGI. V lost 0 bases to trimming and J lost 5 bases, with 22 bases between them. This CDR3 comprises 18 residues. CDR3 in amino acids: CASSYSRPFPGVGETQYF. The CDR3 bases are TGTGCCAGCAGTTACTCGAGACCCTTTCCCGGGGTGGGGGAGACCCAGTACTTC.

This clonotype was counted many times. The chain links TRBV7-2 to TRBJ1-5; 7 nucleotides align to TRBD1. The CDR3 contains 19 residues. Germline V CDR1 and CDR2: SGHTA, FQGNSA. Trimming removed 5 bases from V and 0 bases from J; junction bases left unmatched: 16. CDR3 amino acids: CASSPSRTGEVYSNQPQHF. Written as DNA, the CDR3 is TGTGCCAGCAGCCCCAGCCGCACAGGGGAGGTTTATAGCAATCAGCCCCAGCATTTT.

The chain carries TRBV19 and TRBJ2-1, with no clear D. The CDR3 is 14 residues long. V was cut by 7 bases and J by 2 bases, with 12 bases left in between. CDR1 and CDR2 from the germline V gene are LNHDA and SQIVND (reference sequence). CDR3 DNA: TGTGCCAGTAACCCCGGGTCCCCCTACAATGAGCAGTTCTTC. It specifies CASNPGSPYNEQFF.

V gene TRBV7-9 combines with J gene TRBJ2-7; tentative D call: TRBD2 (6 bases). The germline V and J ends were trimmed by 6 bases and 5 bases, with 32 bases remaining between them. The V gene's germline CDR1 is SEHNR and CDR2 FQNEAQ (reference sequence). CDR3 size: 19 residues. This chain's CDR3 is CASSRLAPRPTWGEHEQYF. CDR3 bases: TGTGCCAGCAGTCGACTGGCCCCTCGGCCGACTTGGGGGGAGCACGAGCAGTACTTC.

This clonotype is a singleton in its sample. The genes are TRBV27 and TRBJ2-1; 7 bases align to TRBD1. Germline lookup yields CDR1 MNHEY and CDR2 SMNVEV (reference sequence). This CDR3 comprises 15 residues. Trimming cost V 4 bases and J 3 bases; bases outside gene matches: 6. The CDR3 DNA reads TGTGCCAGCAGTTCCGGACAGGTACACTACAATGAGCAGTTCTTC. It codes for CASSSGQVHYNEQFF.

The chain carries TRBV20-1 and TRBJ1-1; D gene uncertain. The V end was cut by 6 bases, the J end by 3 bases, with 14 bases between. This CDR3 spans 13 amino acids. Germline assignment: CDR1 DFQATT and CDR2 SNEGSKA (reference sequence). The DNA for the CDR3 is TGCAGTGCCCGCATTGCGACGTACACTGAAGCTTTCTTT. This sequence encodes CSARIATYTEAFF.

This chain uses TRBV4-1 with TRBJ2-1; a weak D match, TRBD1 (5 bases). V lost 1 base to trimming and J lost 4 bases, with 11 bases between them. The CDR3 has 15 amino acids. Per the germline V gene, CDR1 is MGHRA and CDR2 is YSYEKL. As DNA, the CDR3 is TGCGCCAGCAGCCAAGCCCCGACAGTATACAATGAGCAGTTCTTC. The encoded protein is CASSQAPTVYNEQFF.

This clonotype showed up just a few times. The chain combines TRBV6-5 with TRBJ1-1, with D tentatively TRBD1 (5 bases). Germline V CDR1 and CDR2: MNHEY, SVGAGI. The germline V and J ends were trimmed by 2 bases and 5 bases, with 15 bases remaining between them. CDR3 length: 15 amino acids. In DNA form, the CDR3 reads TGTGCCAGCAGTTACGGGCCGGGGGGAGGTACTGAAGCTTTCTTT. Translated: CASSYGPGGGTEAFF.

The genes are TRBV7-6 and TRBJ1-1; maybe TRBD1 (6 bases). V shed 1 base and J shed 5 bases, with 20 bases lying between them. The CDR3 loop spans 17 amino acids. The germline V gene encodes CDR1 SGHVS and CDR2 FNYEAQ. The CDR3 DNA is TGTGCCAGCAGCTTAGGGGTCACCCATCTAGGGGGGACTGAAGCTTTCTTT. Translation: CASSLGVTHLGGTEAFF.

This clonotype was observed at least ten times. CDR3 DNA: TGTGCCAGCAGTCACGGAAAACCCCTCCACTTT. Amino acids: CASSHGKPLHF. The gene calls are TRBV12-3 or TRBV12-4 and TRBJ1-6; D not certain. This CDR3 is built from 11 residues. V lost 5 bases and J 12 bases, leaving 8 bases between the germline ends.

This chain connects TRBV27 to TRBJ1-2; a weak D match, TRBD1 (6 bases). The germline V and J ends were trimmed by 9 bases and 4 bases, with 15 bases remaining between them. The length of the CDR3 is 13 residues. Germline V gives CDR1 MNHEY, CDR2 SMNVEV (reference sequence). In DNA form, the CDR3 reads TGTGCCAGTGGGCCGGGGGCAGGCTATGGCTACACCTTC. It codes for CASGPGAGYGYTF.

This clonotype was detected only a few times. The rearrangement links TRBV7-9 to TRBJ1-2, with 9 bases identical to TRBD1. The trim removed 1 base at V and 7 bases at J, leaving 4 bases unmatched. Germline CDR1 is SEHNR and CDR2 is FQNEAQ (reference sequence). The CDR3 runs 14 residues. CDR3 nucleotides: TGTGCCAGCAGCTTAGGCGGGACAGGGTTTGGCTACACCTTC. The encoded protein is CASSLGGTGFGYTF.

This clonotype occurred a few times. The chain links TRBV11-2 to TRBJ2-2; 9 nucleotides align to TRBD1. Trimming removed 2 bases from V and 7 bases from J; junction bases left unmatched: 8. The CDR3 is made up of 16 amino acids. Germline values: CDR1 SGHAT, CDR2 FQNNGV. CDR3 sequence (DNA): TGTGCCAGCAGCTTATTGGTTGGGACAGGGATCGGGGAGCTGTTTTTT. Residues: CASSLLVGTGIGELFF.

The sample holds a few counts of this clonotype. This rearrangement joins TRBV14 to TRBJ2-5, with TRBD2 matching 7 bases. Germline lookup yields CDR1 SGHDN and CDR2 FVKESK. The trim removed 4 bases at V and 2 bases at J, leaving 7 bases unmatched. The CDR3 loop spans 15 amino acids. For the CDR3, the DNA is TGTGCCAGCAGCCCCAGCGGGGCCCCTCAAGAGACCCAGTACTTC. It is translated as CASSPSGAPQETQYF.

The rearrangement links TRBV6-5 to TRBJ2-2; the match to TRBD2 covers 7 bases. Trimming at V came to 7 bases and at J to 2 bases, leaving 7 bases not matched to a gene. CDR1 is MNHEY, CDR2 SVGAGI, per germline. The CDR3 runs to 15 residues. Written as DNA, the CDR3 is TGTGCCAGCATGGGGCGGGGGAGTAACACCGGGGAGCTGTTTTTT. It translates to CASMGRGSNTGELFF.

This clonotype has at least ten counts. This sequence joins TRBV2 and TRBJ1-2; TRBD1 aligns across 10 bases. V shed 6 bases, J shed 7 bases, and the junction held 2 bases outside the gene matches. Germline CDR1 is SNHLY and CDR2 is FYNNEI. The CDR3 sequence is 12 residues long. CDR3 amino acids: CASSRTGGGYTF. The DNA of the CDR3 is TGTGCCAGCAGCCGGACAGGGGGTGGCTACACCTTC. The full variable domain, in which reference TRBV2 and TRBJ1-2 provide the parts outside the CDR3, is EPEVTQTPSHQVTQMGQEVILRCVPISNHLYFYWYRQILGQKVEFLVSFYNNEISEKSEIFDDQFSVERPDGSNFTLKIRSTKLEDSAMYFCASSRTGGGYTFGSGTRLTVV.

This clonotype has only a few counts. The chain recombines TRBV7-9 with TRBJ1-1, with 8 bases lining up with TRBD1. This CDR3 contains 15 residues. Germline-derived CDR1 and CDR2 are SEHNR and FQNEAQ (reference sequence). V shed 3 bases, J shed 1 base, and the junction held 4 bases outside the gene matches. DNA for the CDR3: TGTGCCAGCAGCTTGGACAGGGTCGCGAACACTGAAGCTTTCTTT. Translated: CASSLDRVANTEAFF.

This clonotype was observed a handful of times. V is TRBV12-3 or TRBV12-4 and J is TRBJ1-1; D is perhaps TRBD1 (5 bases). V was pared by 2 bases and J by 6 bases, with 10 bases between. This CDR3 is 13 amino acids long. The CDR3 reads CASSLLPTAEAFF. The CDR3 DNA reads as TGTGCCAGCAGTTTACTCCCGACAGCTGAAGCTTTCTTT.

This clonotype was counted only a few times. V usage is TRBV28 and J usage is TRBJ2-3; D not certain. The CDR3 consists of 13 residues. V lost 2 bases and J lost 6, with 9 bases in between. The V gene's germline CDR1 is MDHEN and CDR2 SYDVKM. CDR3 region: CASSLIAYDTQYF. In DNA form, the CDR3 reads TGTGCCAGCAGTTTAATCGCCTATGATACGCAGTATTTT.

At least ten counts were recorded for this clonotype. V is TRBV7-9 and J is TRBJ2-1, with 9 bases identical to TRBD2. The CDR3 spans 15 residues. J was trimmed by 5 bases and V by 3 bases; bases with no gene match: 5. The germline V gene has CDR1 SEHNR and CDR2 FQNEAQ (reference sequence). DNA of the CDR3: TGTGCCAGCAGCTTTAGCGGGGGTTCTAACAATGAGCAGTTCTTC. Amino acids: CASSFSGGSNNEQFF.

This clonotype was recorded a few times. The V call is TRBV7-6, the J call TRBJ1-1, with D hard to call. CDR1 SGHVS and CDR2 FNYEAQ come from the germline V gene. Trimming stripped 7 bases from V and 0 bases from J, with 9 bases between. The CDR3 consists of 13 residues. CDR3 DNA sequence: TGTGCCAGCACTACAGTCATGAACACTGAAGCTTTCTTT. It yields the protein CASTTVMNTEAFF.

The chain joins TRBV6-6 to TRBJ2-5; D possibly corresponds to TRBD2 (6 bases). The CDR3 extends over 13 amino acids. The V and J ends lost 5 bases and 3 bases respectively, with 10 bases between them. CDR1 MNHNY and CDR2 SVGAGI come from the germline V gene (reference sequence). CDR3 residues: CASSHGRKETQYF. The CDR3 nucleotides read TGTGCCAGCAGTCACGGGAGAAAAGAGACCCAGTACTTC.

This clonotype was picked up one time. The V and J genes are TRBV27 and TRBJ2-3, with 12 bases fitting TRBD1. Looked up from germline, CDR1 is MNHEY and CDR2 is SMNVEV (reference sequence). J gave up 4 bases and V 5 bases, and 4 bases lay outside the gene matches. The CDR3 is made up of 15 amino acids. Written as DNA, the CDR3 is TGTGCCAGCAGTATCGGGACAGGGGGCGCAGATACGCAGTATTTT. This codes for CASSIGTGGADTQYF.

The V and J genes are TRBV6-1 and TRBJ1-2, with D possibly TRBD1 on 5 matching bases. V gave up 2 bases and J gave up 1 base, with 14 bases separating them. The CDR3 contains 16 residues. Per germline, CDR1 MNHNS and CDR2 SASEGT. The CDR3 bases are TGTGCCAGCAGTGAAACCCCCCGGGGCGATAACTATGGCTACACCTTC. Translating gives CASSETPRGDNYGYTF.

This clonotype was recorded a few times. The gene calls are TRBV6-6 and TRBJ2-1; D remains ambiguous. This CDR3 has 12 residues. V was trimmed by 0 bases and J by 8 bases, leaving 5 bases between them. Germline CDR1 is MNHNY and CDR2 is SVGAGI (reference sequence). This CDR3 is CASSYSLDEQFF. CDR3 sequence (DNA): TGTGCCAGCAGTTACTCCTTGGATGAGCAGTTCTTC.

This clonotype was seen more than once but under ten times. CDR3 nucleotides: TGTGCCAGCGGCGGTTGGAGGGACAGGGCAAACGAGCAGTACGTC. It is translated as CASGGWRDRANEQYV. The chain recombines TRBV5-6 with TRBJ2-7, with TRBD1 matching over 9 bases. The CDR3 spans 15 residues. Unmatched junction bases numbered 13, after V lost 7 bases and J lost 5 bases. Germline V CDR1 and CDR2: SGHDT, YYEEEE.